The entry below gives a single T cell receptor (beta chain) sequence along with its context. No antigen is known for it. A single heparinised draw of roughly 110 mL on average was taken per donor. The V and J ends lost 4 bases and 0 bases respectively, with 7 bases between them. The germline CDR1 and CDR2 sequences are SGHTA and FQGNSA. This CDR3 has 14 residues. These data are taken from a study of beta chain features in type 1 diabetes. About the research overall: Cell yields, gender and age were similar in healthy donors and patients. Points from the study as a whole: There was a moderate but significant shortening of TCRB CDR3s in all four CD4+ subsets of Type 1 diabetes patients.

Expressed TCRB transcripts were sequenced, since all the RNA that had been isolated was reverse transcribed. The repertoire was sequenced with immunoSEQ multiplex PCR; TCRdb's copy has only in-frame clones and lacks some. The table includes approximately 200,000 clones, 9.6% detected once. The V and J genes are TRBV7-2 and TRBJ1-3, with D unresolved. The clonotype comes from a woman aged 18-29 years in good health. The material sequenced was naive CD4+ T cells from blood. The CDR3 here is CASSSEVSGNTIYF. CDR3 bases: TGTGCCAGCAGCTCAGAGGTCTCTGGAAACACCATATATTTT.